This TCR beta chain is drawn from a study of identical twins. The CDR3 runs to 14 residues. V lost 5 bases to trimming and J lost 7 bases, with 18 bases between them. CDR1 and CDR2 (germline): KGHSH, LQKENI. TCRdb itself ran the 5' RACE reads through MiXCR, one entry per CDR3 protein. The data show about 690,000 distinct CDR3 sequences, less than 7% seen once. Study results and caveats: In beta out-of-frame sequences, the excess sharing between twins was weaker.

A note on this clonotype: Its antigen is undetermined.

The receptor's source is a young man in good health. The specimen sequenced was naive T cells sorted from blood. This chain joins TRBV18 and TRBJ2-7; possibly TRBD1 for D (5 bases). The CDR3 sequence is CASSSSRQPREQYF. CDR3 DNA sequence: TGTGCCAGCTCATCATCTCGACAGCCAAGGGAGCAGTACTTC.